The next 5 T cell receptor beta chains were all read from a single sample in a study of T cells in Graves' hyperthyroidism and ophthalmopathy. Amplification of TCR beta CDR3 regions was performed using RNA transcripts as template. An initial round of RT-PCR targeting the TCR CDR3 relied on the HTBI primer set. A single record per CDR3 protein comes from TCRdb applying MiXCR to the multiplex PCR reads. The table lists about 610,000 distinct CDR3 sequences, 46% of them singletons. The sequenced sample was peripheral blood or thyroid tissue (not recorded which). Receptor source: a woman under 30 with Graves' hyperthyroidism.

The V call is TRBV6-2 or TRBV6-3, the J call TRBJ2-7, with D unresolved. The CDR3 consists of 11 residues. The germline V gene encodes CDR1 MNHEY and CDR2 SVGEGT. V was trimmed by 5 bases and J by 7 bases, leaving 9 bases between them. The CDR3 sequence is CASSLTSEQYF. DNA for the CDR3: TGTGCCAGCAGTCTGACCTCAGAGCAGTACTTC.

For this clonotype: At one end, the junction sequence differs from germline, possibly due to a read error. The chain recombines TRBV15 with TRBJ2-6; D gene uncertain. In germline, CDR1 is LNHNV, CDR2 YYDKDF (reference sequence). CDR3 length: 8 amino acids. For the CDR3, the DNA is TGTGCCACCAGCAGCTTCCTTTTT. This codes for CATSSFLF.

In the case of this clonotype: Sequence at one end of the junction differs from germline and may be a read error. V and J are TRBV5-1 and TRBJ2-7; TRBD1 agrees at 8 bases. This CDR3 is built from 14 residues. The germline V gene has CDR1 SGHRS and CDR2 YFSETQ. CDR3 loop: CASSLGTGPYERYF. CDR3 bases: TGCGCCAGCAGCTTAGGGACAGGACCCTACGAGCGGTACTTC. Complete variable domain (other parts from reference TRBV5-1 and TRBJ2-7): KAGVTQTPRYLIKTRGQQVTLSCSPISGHRSVSWYQQTPGQGLQFLFEYFSETQRNKGNFPGRFSGRQFSNSRSEMNVSTLELGDSALYLCASSLGTGPYERYFGPGTRLTVT.

Concerning this clonotype itself: A much larger clone differs from this one at a single base, so this may be a read error. The CDR3 protein is CTSSGQRNQPQHF. CDR3 nucleotides: TGTACCAGCAGCGGACAGCGCAATCAGCCCCAGCATTTT. The V gene is TRBV6-1, the J gene TRBJ1-5; maybe TRBD1 (6 bases). The CDR3 sequence is 13 residues long. Germline CDR1 MNHNS, CDR2 SASEGT.

The J gene is TRBJ2-7, the V gene TRBV29-1, with 10 bases identical to TRBD2. The CDR3 has 12 residues. In germline, CDR1 is SQVTM, CDR2 ANQGSEA. V lost 6 bases, J lost 12 bases, and 11 bases stayed unmatched. The CDR3 DNA follows: TGCAGCGTGGAGGGACTAGCGCACACCCGGTACTTC. It is translated as CSVEGLAHTRYF.